Listed here are 5 T cell receptor beta chains from one sample, sequenced in a study of graft-versus-host responses after intestinal transplantation. Their recognized antigens are unknown. Produced via immunoSEQ multiplex PCR; TCRdb's table is partial and in-frame only. The table records around 100,000 clones, 93% of them present only once. The sequenced sample was unstimulated CD8+ T cells sorted from spleen or lymph node cells, obtained before transplant. These receptors all come from a human donor who was the organ donor for an intestinal transplant.

J is TRBJ1-5 and V is TRBV5-1, with 7 bases lining up with TRBD1. There are 15 residues in the CDR3. Germline V gives CDR1 SGHRS, CDR2 YFSETQ. The V gene end was trimmed by 4 bases and the J gene end by 3 bases; junction bases not matched to a gene: 7. CDR3 protein: CASSPGTAYNQPQHF. The CDR3 nucleotides are TGCGCCAGCAGCCCCGGGACAGCCTACAATCAGCCCCAGCATTTT.

The rearrangement links TRBV6-5 to TRBJ1-1; D ambiguous. The germline V and J ends were trimmed by 5 bases and 7 bases, with 17 bases remaining between them. CDR3 length: 14 residues. Germline CDR1 reads MNHEY; CDR2 reads SVGAGI. The CDR3 DNA reads as TGTGCCAGCAGTGATCCTCCTGGGCACAGTGAAGCTTTCTTT. Amino acid sequence: CASSDPPGHSEAFF.

This chain links TRBV5-4 with TRBJ1-2; 8 bases map to TRBD1. V shed 0 bases, J shed 8 bases, and the junction held 9 bases outside the gene matches. CDR1 is SGHNT, CDR2 YYREEE, per germline (reference sequence). This CDR3 contains 15 residues. CDR3 residues: CASSLVAGGEDGYTF. As DNA, the CDR3 is TGTGCCAGCAGCTTGGTTGCAGGGGGCGAAGACGGCTACACCTTC.

The rearrangement joins TRBV4-3 to TRBJ1-5; 8 bases line up with TRBD1. This CDR3 is built from 17 residues. Unmatched junction bases numbered 10, after V lost 4 bases and J lost 2 bases. Germline V lookup: CDR1 LGHNA, CDR2 YSLEER. CDR3 in amino acids: CASSRRDRLRGNQPQHF. CDR3 sequence (DNA): TGCGCCAGCAGCCGACGGGACAGGTTAAGAGGCAATCAGCCCCAGCATTTT.

This clone has just one count. The chain links TRBV29-1 to TRBJ1-4; possibly TRBD1 for D (5 bases). The ends were cut back, 6 bases at V and 8 bases at J, with 16 bases in the middle. Germline CDR1 and CDR2: SQVTM and ANQGSEA. CDR3 length: 13 residues. The CDR3 nucleotides read TGCAGCGTCGGGGACTCCCTCCGGGAAAAACTGTTTTTT. It specifies CSVGDSLREKLFF.